The text below deals with one TCR beta chain. J was trimmed by 0 bases and V by 2 bases; bases with no gene match: 3. Germline V gives CDR1 MNHEY, CDR2 SVGEGT. The CDR3 runs 16 residues. The data belong to a study of control samples from healthy donors and cancer patients. Here immunoSEQ multiplex PCR was the method, and the copy in TCRdb shows in-frame clones only, minus some. The profile shows tens of thousands of clones, 70% to 90% of them singletons. The chain has TRBV6-2 or TRBV6-3 and TRBJ2-1, with TRBD1 identical over 8 bases. Sequencing was carried out using blood. The clonotype comes from a man aged 25-45 years in good health. The CDR3 bases are TGTGCCAGCAGTTACGGGACAGGATACTCCTACAATGAGCAGTTCTTC. Protein product: CASSYGTGYSYNEQFF.